This TCR beta chain was documented in a study of identical twins. This CDR3 contains 15 residues. After removal of 5 bases from V and 8 bases from J, the junction contained 12 bases not matched to a gene. Germline V gives CDR1 MGHRA, CDR2 YSYEKL. This clonotype was seen at least ten times. One entry per CDR3 protein results from TCRdb running MiXCR on the 5' RACE reads. The sample carries fewer than 250,000 distinct CDR3 sequences, 7.5% recorded once. The sample was also reused in another study, on yellow fever vaccine responses in identical twins.

The sequencing input was CD8+ T cells sorted from blood. This receptor was identified in a woman aged 18-30 years in good health. The chain has TRBV4-1 and TRBJ1-2, with 9 bases identical to TRBD1. The CDR3 region is CASSEDRGETRGYTF. As DNA, the CDR3 is TGCGCCAGCAGCGAGGACAGGGGCGAAACGAGGGGCTACACCTTC.